These T cell receptor beta chains were read from a single sample in a study of cytomegalovirus exposure and HLA in healthy donors. The data were produced by immunoSEQ multiplex PCR, yet TCRdb's version contains in-frame clones alone and is incomplete. Of roughly 150,000 clones listed, about 74% are singletons. Sequenced input: PBMCs. The receptors here all came from a man under 40 in good health and CMV-seronegative. The CDR3 runs from the conserved cysteine through the conserved F or W. The order of the fields is V gene, J gene, D gene, clone size, CDR3 protein, CDR3 DNA. D genes are given only for firm matches. Part of the rows lack a size; the others show once, few, many or a class for expanded clones.

>TRBV7-2|TRBJ2-7|NA|NA
CASSLDFAGVPYEQYF
TGTGCCAGCAGCTTAGATTTCGCAGGGGTACCCTACGAGCAGTACTTC
>TRBV4-2|TRBJ2-7|TRBD2|few
CASSQGLAEPYEQYF
TGTGCCAGCAGCCAAGGACTAGCGGAACCTTACGAGCAGTACTTC
>TRBV27|TRBJ1-2|TRBD1|NA
CASSLQGAGGYTF
TGTGCCAGCAGTCTACAGGGGGCCGGCGGCTACACCTTC
>TRBV5-4|TRBJ2-7|TRBD1|NA
CASSPGTGGPEQYF
TGTGCCAGCAGCCCCGGGACAGGGGGACCCGAGCAGTACTTC
>TRBV6-4|TRBJ2-3|TRBD2|few
CASSDSSGSLTDTQYF
TGTGCCAGCAGTGACAGTAGCGGGAGCCTCACAGATACGCAGTATTTT
>TRBV13|TRBJ1-4|NA|NA
CASSLKGVEKLFF
TGTGCCAGCAGCTTAAAGGGGGTTGAAAAACTGTTTTTT
>TRBV6-5|TRBJ1-5|NA|NA
CASSYSGVNQPQHF
TGTGCCAGCAGTTACTCGGGAGTCAATCAGCCCCAGCATTTT
>TRBV13|TRBJ2-7|NA|NA
CASKVAGAGSYEQYF
TGTGCCAGCAAGGTCGCGGGTGCGGGCTCCTACGAGCAGTACTTC
>TRBV2|TRBJ2-7|TRBD2|once
CASSEAGLGLAGGRNEQYF
TGTGCCAGCAGTGAAGCGGGATTGGGACTAGCGGGAGGTAGGAACGAGCAGTACTTC
>TRBV28|TRBJ1-2|TRBD1|NA
CASSLGGTGGIGGYTF
TGTGCCAGCAGTTTAGGCGGGACAGGGGGAATTGGCGGCTACACCTTC
>TRBV25-1|TRBJ2-5|NA|NA
CASSEYFDYKYQETQYF
TGTGCCAGCAGTGAATATTTCGACTACAAGTACCAAGAGACCCAGTACTTC
>TRBV6-4|TRBJ2-1|TRBD2|NA
CASMTGLAAYNEQFF
TGTGCCAGCATGACGGGACTAGCAGCATACAATGAGCAGTTCTTC
>TRBV2|TRBJ2-3|NA|NA
CASKTLNWPDTQYF
TGTGCCAGCAAGACTCTTAATTGGCCAGATACGCAGTATTTT
>TRBV5-1|TRBJ2-7|TRBD2|NA
CASSLAGTSAYEQYF
TGCGCCAGCAGCTTGGCCGGGACTAGCGCCTACGAGCAGTACTTC
>TRBV2|TRBJ1-4|TRBD1|NA
CASNVDRGPEKLFF
TGTGCCAGCAACGTAGACAGGGGGCCTGAAAAACTGTTTTTT
>TRBV6-5|TRBJ2-1|NA|NA
CASSYSGAFAYNEQFF
TGTGCCAGCAGTTACTCAGGGGCCTTCGCCTACAATGAGCAGTTCTTC
>TRBV2|TRBJ2-1|TRBD2|few
CASRDWASGSREQFF
TGTGCCAGCAGGGATTGGGCTAGCGGGAGTCGGGAGCAGTTCTTC
>TRBV10-3|TRBJ1-2|TRBD1|NA
CAISEGTGGDYGYTF
TGTGCCATCAGTGAAGGGACAGGGGGCGACTATGGCTACACCTTC
>TRBV5-1|TRBJ2-5|NA|NA
CASSLAESQETQYF
TGCGCCAGCAGCTTGGCCGAGTCACAAGAGACCCAGTACTTC
>TRBV11-3|TRBJ2-2|TRBD1|NA
CASSPRDRGYTGELFF
TGTGCCAGCAGCCCGCGGGACAGGGGGTACACCGGGGAGCTGTTTTTT
>TRBV6-1|TRBJ1-3|NA|once
CASRPQAVAGNTIYF
TGTGCCTCCCGGCCTCAGGCCGTAGCGGGAAACACCATATATTTT
>TRBV7-9|TRBJ2-7|NA|NA
CASSLVSIEQYF
TGTGCCAGCAGCTTAGTTAGCATCGAGCAGTACTTC
>TRBV11-1|TRBJ2-1|TRBD1|NA
CASSPRTGGYEQFF
TGTGCCAGCAGCCCTAGGACAGGGGGATATGAGCAGTTCTTC
>TRBV5-1|TRBJ2-1|TRBD1|NA
CASRRTGLRSYNEQFF
TGCGCCAGCAGGCGGACAGGCCTACGCTCCTACAATGAGCAGTTCTTC
>TRBV7-3|TRBJ2-1|TRBD1|NA
CASSLRSGGNEQFF
TGTGCCAGCAGCTTAAGGTCAGGGGGAAATGAGCAGTTCTTC
>TRBV5-1|TRBJ1-2|NA|NA
CASSTGVEVRYTF
TGCGCCAGCAGCACCGGGGTAGAGGTTCGCTACACCTTC
>TRBV2|TRBJ1-5|TRBD1|NA
CASSLTGDNQPQHF
TGTGCCAGCAGTCTGACAGGGGACAATCAGCCCCAGCATTTT
>TRBV25-1|TRBJ1-1|NA|NA
CASSVPGGTGTEAFF
TGTGCCAGCAGTGTTCCCGGGGGGACCGGCACTGAAGCTTTCTTT
>TRBV9|TRBJ2-7|TRBD1|NA
CASSVRGQGFREQYF
TGTGCCAGCAGCGTAAGGGGACAGGGGTTTCGGGAGCAGTACTTC
>TRBV4-2|TRBJ2-7|TRBD1|NA
CASSHPDRGQEQYF
TGTGCCAGCAGCCACCCCGACAGGGGGCAAGAGCAGTACTTC